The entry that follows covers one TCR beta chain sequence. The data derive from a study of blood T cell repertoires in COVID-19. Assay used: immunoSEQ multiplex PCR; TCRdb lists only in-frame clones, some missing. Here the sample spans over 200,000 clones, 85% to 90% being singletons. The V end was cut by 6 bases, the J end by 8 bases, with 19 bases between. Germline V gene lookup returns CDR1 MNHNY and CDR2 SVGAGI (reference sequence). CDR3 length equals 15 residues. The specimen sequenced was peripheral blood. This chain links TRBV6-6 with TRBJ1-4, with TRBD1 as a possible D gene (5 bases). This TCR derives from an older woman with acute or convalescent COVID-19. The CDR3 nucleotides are TGTGCCAGCAGCCCCTCCTTGGGGGGAGCGGAAAAACTGTTTTTT. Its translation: CASSPSLGGAEKLFF.